Listed below are T cell receptor beta chains from one sample, sequenced in a study of cytomegalovirus exposure and HLA in healthy donors. The table came from immunoSEQ multiplex PCR; TCRdb's copy has only in-frame clones and leaves some out. Altogether approximately 140,000 clones are present, 78% being singletons, with the ten largest covering around 1.8%. Sequenced: PBMCs. The receptors were sampled from a woman aged 40 to 50 in good health and CMV-seronegative. The CDR3 runs from the conserved cysteine through the conserved F or W. The D gene is left open where the match is weak. Rows may omit the clone size; those that give it use once, few, many or a size class.

TRBV9	.	.	TRBJ1-2	CASSGPAYGYTF	TGTGCCAGCAGCGGGCCCGCCTATGGCTACACCTTC
TRBV6-6	.	.	TRBJ1-2	CASSYSRVTAGYTF	TGTGCCAGCAGTTACTCGAGGGTAACGGCGGGCTACACCTTC
TRBV18	few	.	TRBJ1-6	CASSPKRGSSYNSPLHF	TGTGCCAGCTCACCTAAGAGGGGGAGCTCCTATAATTCACCCCTCCACTTT
TRBV6-5	.	.	TRBJ1-3	CASSYSVYGNTIYF	TGTGCCAGCAGTTACTCGGTCTATGGAAACACCATATATTTT
TRBV25-1	.	TRBD1	TRBJ1-2	CASRQSGTGNGYTF	TGTGCCAGCAGACAATCCGGGACAGGGAATGGCTACACCTTC
TRBV15	.	.	TRBJ2-7	CATSRDPDRSYEQYF	TGTGCCACCAGCAGAGATCCTGACAGGTCCTACGAGCAGTACTTC
TRBV11-2	.	TRBD2	TRBJ2-1	CASSSLAGGPVEQFF	TGTGCCAGCAGCTCTCTAGCGGGAGGGCCGGTTGAGCAGTTCTTC
TRBV14	.	TRBD2	TRBJ2-1	CASSQPPGGGDEQFF	TGTGCCAGCAGCCAACCCCCTGGTGGGGGGGATGAGCAGTTCTTC
TRBV30	.	.	TRBJ2-1	CAWSFQGFSQFF	TGTGCCTGGAGCTTCCAGGGTTTTTCTCAGTTCTTC
TRBV28	.	TRBD1	TRBJ1-2	CASRDSGTGDYRNTF	TGTGCCAGCAGGGACTCCGGGACAGGCGATTATCGGAACACCTTC
TRBV7-9	once	TRBD1	TRBJ1-5	CASSPPGTGYQPQHF	TGTGCCAGCAGCCCACCCGGGACAGGGTATCAGCCCCAGCATTTT
TRBV28	.	.	TRBJ2-4	CASSPTEFLAKNIQYF	TGTGCCAGCAGCCCCACAGAATTTCTAGCCAAAAACATTCAGTACTTC
TRBV28	many	TRBD2	TRBJ2-3	CASRVAGSTDTQYF	TGTGCCAGCAGAGTAGCGGGGAGCACAGATACGCAGTATTTT
TRBV7-8	.	.	TRBJ1-2	CASSLEESLNYGYTF	TGTGCCAGCAGCTTAGAGGAGTCCCTTAACTATGGCTACACCTTC
TRBV6-5	.	.	TRBJ1-2	CASSYSPPDRGYTF	TGTGCCAGCAGTTACTCCCCCCCGGACAGAGGCTACACCTTC
TRBV6-5	.	.	TRBJ2-6	CASSYVSGANGLTF	TGTGCCAGCAGTTACGTCTCTGGGGCCAACGGCCTGACTTTC
TRBV18	.	TRBD2	TRBJ2-1	CASSPSSGGSSYNEQFF	TGTGCCAGCTCACCTTCTAGCGGGGGGAGCTCCTACAATGAGCAGTTCTTC
TRBV2	.	.	TRBJ2-3	CASKQGTGTDTQYF	TGTGCCAGCAAGCAGGGTACCGGCACAGATACGCAGTATTTT
TRBV4-2	.	TRBD1	TRBJ2-7	CASSQSGTATYEQYF	TGTGCCAGCAGCCAGTCCGGGACAGCTACCTACGAGCAGTACTTC
TRBV28	.	.	TRBJ2-4	CASSHKDLVKNIQYF	TGTGCCAGCAGTCACAAGGATCTAGTGAAAAACATTCAGTACTTC
TRBV25-1	.	TRBD1	TRBJ2-5	CASSERDRGQRETQYF	TGTGCCAGCAGTGAAAGGGACAGGGGGCAAAGAGAGACCCAGTACTTC
TRBV29-1	.	.	TRBJ2-6	CSVVSGSGANVLTF	TGCAGCGTTGTTTCGGGCTCTGGGGCCAACGTCCTGACTTTC
TRBV10-2	.	TRBD2	TRBJ2-3	CASRKTSGRSDTQYF	TGCGCCAGCAGAAAGACTAGCGGGAGGTCAGATACGCAGTATTTT
TRBV28	.	.	TRBJ1-4	CASRVGRDREKLFF	TGTGCCAGCAGGGTGGGGCGGGATCGTGAAAAACTGTTTTTT
TRBV10-2	.	TRBD1	TRBJ2-5	CASSVGTGDRWQETQYF	TGCGCCAGCAGTGTGGGCACAGGGGACCGTTGGCAAGAGACCCAGTACTTC
TRBV6-5	.	.	TRBJ2-6	CASSYGRVPGANVLTF	TGTGCCAGCAGTTACGGCAGGGTACCGGGGGCCAACGTCCTGACTTTC
TRBV7-3	once	TRBD2	TRBJ2-4	CASSFQTSGRRGAKNIQYF	TGTGCCAGCAGCTTCCAAACTAGCGGGAGGCGGGGAGCCAAAAACATTCAGTACTTC
TRBV5-1	.	TRBD1	TRBJ2-3	CASSGQGITDTQYF	TGCGCCAGCAGCGGACAGGGGATCACAGATACGCAGTATTTT
TRBV19	.	.	TRBJ2-3	CASSMSHADTQYF	TGTGCCAGTAGTATGAGCCACGCAGATACGCAGTATTTT
TRBV5-4	.	TRBD2	TRBJ2-5	CASRTSGEETQYF	TGTGCCAGCAGGACTAGCGGGGAAGAGACCCAGTACTTC
TRBV7-9	.	.	TRBJ1-6	CASSLSDSGFSYNSPLHF	TGTGCCAGCAGCTTATCGGATTCCGGGTTCTCCTATAATTCACCCCTCCACTTT
TRBV7-2	.	TRBD1	TRBJ1-2	CASSFSQGAETGYGYTF	TGTGCCAGCAGCTTCTCGCAGGGGGCGGAAACTGGCTATGGCTACACCTTC
TRBV25-1	.	TRBD1	TRBJ2-1	CASSAGQDNEQFF	TGTGCCAGCAGTGCGGGACAGGACAATGAGCAGTTCTTC
TRBV9	.	TRBD2	TRBJ2-3	CASSATSGVSTNTQYF	TGTGCCAGCAGCGCAACTAGCGGGGTCTCCACTAATACGCAGTATTTT
TRBV7-2	few	.	TRBJ1-4	CASSLGASVGKLFF	TGTGCCAGCAGCTTAGGGGCCAGTGTCGGAAAACTGTTTTTT
TRBV5-4	.	.	TRBJ1-1	CASSLWVQLNTEAFF	TGTGCCAGCAGCTTGTGGGTACAGTTGAACACTGAAGCTTTCTTT
TRBV6-1	once	.	TRBJ1-4	CASRRGAATNEKLFF	TGTGCCAGCAGGCGCGGGGCAGCAACTAATGAAAAACTGTTTTTT
TRBV7-6	.	TRBD2	TRBJ2-1	CASSLAGGEQFF	TGTGCCAGCAGCTTAGCGGGGGGGGAGCAGTTCTTC
TRBV28	.	TRBD1	TRBJ1-2	CASSPGQGNYGYTF	TGTGCCAGCAGCCCGGGACAGGGTAACTATGGCTACACCTTC
TRBV7-2	.	TRBD2	TRBJ2-2	CASSSPGLAGYTGELFF	TGTGCCAGCAGCTCACCGGGACTAGCGGGATACACCGGGGAGCTGTTTTTT
TRBV6-1	.	.	TRBJ1-5	CASSELSLDISNQPQHF	TGTGCCAGCAGTGAGCTGAGCTTAGATATTAGCAATCAGCCCCAGCATTTT
TRBV29-1	once	TRBD2	TRBJ2-1	CSVHPSGGSYNEQFF	TGCAGCGTTCACCCTAGCGGGGGTTCCTACAATGAGCAGTTCTTC
TRBV29-1	.	TRBD2	TRBJ2-7	CSVEMVAGVRGEQYF	TGCAGCGTTGAAATGGTAGCGGGGGTGAGGGGTGAGCAGTACTTC
TRBV21-1	.	.	TRBJ1-5	CASSKNSQGSSSGNQPQHF	TGTGCCAGCAGCAAAAACTCCCAGGGATCGTCCTCGGGCAATCAGCCCCAGCATTTT
TRBV30	few	.	TRBJ1-2	CAWSPTGRFGLGYTF	TGTGCCTGGAGCCCTACCGGCAGGTTTGGTTTGGGCTACACCTTC
TRBV7-9	.	.	TRBJ1-1	CASTSLAGTWGTEAFF	TGTGCCAGCACCAGCCTTGCGGGGACCTGGGGCACTGAAGCTTTCTTT
TRBV6-5	.	.	TRBJ1-6	CASSYARNGPLHF	TGTGCCAGCAGTTACGCCAGGAATGGACCCCTCCACTTT
TRBV5-1	.	.	TRBJ1-1	CASSLGADLEAFF	TGCGCCAGCAGCTTGGGGGCGGACTTGGAAGCTTTCTTT
TRBV2	.	.	TRBJ2-2	CASIGQGLRTGELFF	TGTGCCAGCATAGGGCAGGGTCTTCGCACCGGGGAGCTGTTTTTT
TRBV14	.	TRBD1	TRBJ1-1	CASSPYTYRGRNTEAFF	TGTGCCAGCAGCCCGTACACGTACAGGGGGCGAAACACTGAAGCTTTCTTT
TRBV29-1	.	.	TRBJ2-7	CSVESTREQYF	TGCAGCGTTGAAAGTACCAGGGAGCAGTACTTC
TRBV9	.	TRBD2	TRBJ2-1	CASSASSGRRVGEQFF	TGTGCCAGCAGCGCGTCTAGCGGGAGGAGGGTCGGTGAGCAGTTCTTC
TRBV5-1	.	.	TRBJ1-2	CASSTQIGGGLNYGYTF	TGCGCCAGCAGCACCCAAATAGGCGGGGGGCTTAACTATGGCTACACCTTC
TRBV5-1	.	.	TRBJ2-3	CASSRPESESIDTQYF	TGCGCCAGCAGTCGACCCGAGTCGGAGTCCATAGATACGCAGTATTTT
TRBV27	.	TRBD2	TRBJ2-1	CASKFSGGYNEQFF	TGTGCCAGCAAGTTTAGCGGGGGGTACAATGAGCAGTTCTTC
TRBV5-1	once	.	TRBJ2-7	CASSVRGYEQYF	TGCGCCAGCAGCGTGAGGGGGTACGAGCAGTACTTC
TRBV10-3	.	TRBD2	TRBJ2-5	CAISDVLAGEETQYF	TGTGCCATCAGTGACGTCCTAGCGGGGGAGGAGACCCAGTACTTC